One and the same sample provided the 28 T cell receptor beta chains below, sequenced in a study of identical twins. TCRdb re-analysed the 5' RACE reads in MiXCR, keeping a single row per CDR3 protein. The sample yields hundreds of thousands of distinct CDR3 sequences, 15% to 20% seen once. This same sample was also taken into another study, of T cells expressing NK-cell markers.

Sequencing input: PBMCs. These receptors were collected from a woman between 18 and 29 years old in good health.

This clonotype was found a few times. J is TRBJ2-3 and V is TRBV3-1; 7 bases fit TRBD2. In germline, CDR1 is LGHDT, CDR2 YNNKEL (reference sequence). With V trimmed by 1 base and J by 6 bases, 4 bases remained unmatched. The CDR3 totals 14 residues. The CDR3 region is CASSQVPSGDTQYF. The CDR3 region has the DNA TGTGCCAGCAGCCAAGTACCTAGCGGCGATACGCAGTATTTT.

This clonotype was found a few times. J is TRBJ1-1 and V is TRBV12-3 or TRBV12-4; D not certain. This CDR3 comprises 13 residues. The ends were cut back, 4 bases at V and 3 bases at J, with 9 bases in the middle. This CDR3 reads CASSWRYYTEAFF. In nucleotides, the CDR3 is TGTGCCAGCAGTTGGCGGTACTACACTGAAGCTTTCTTT.

The J gene is TRBJ1-6, the V gene TRBV27; 9 bases fit TRBD1. Germline-derived CDR1 and CDR2 are MNHEY and SMNVEV (reference sequence). CDR3 size: 16 residues. After removal of 5 bases from V and 6 bases from J, the junction contained 8 bases not matched to a gene. The CDR3 region has the DNA TGTGCCAGCAGTATCCGGACAGGGGTCGGTAATTCACCCCTCCACTTT. Protein sequence: CASSIRTGVGNSPLHF.

This chain connects TRBV29-1 to TRBJ2-7; D might be TRBD1 or TRBD2, each matching 5 bases. V shed 6 bases and J shed 3 bases, with 15 bases lying between them. The germline V gene has CDR1 SQVTM and CDR2 ANQGSEA. The CDR3 is 13 amino acids. The CDR3 sequence: CSVKVTDYYEQYF. CDR3 sequence (DNA): TGCAGCGTAAAGGTGACAGACTACTACGAGCAGTACTTC.

The chain uses TRBV6-5 and TRBJ2-7, with D unclear. This CDR3 comprises 14 residues. The germline CDR1 and CDR2 sequences are MNHEY and SVGAGI. Trimming took off 4 bases at V and 0 bases at J, with 10 bases between the two ends. The CDR3 reads CASSSPKFSYEQYF. CDR3 coding DNA: TGTGCCAGCAGTTCCCCAAAGTTCTCCTACGAGCAGTACTTC.

This clonotype was counted only a few times. The CDR3 sequence is CASSLGGRDSAEAFF. CDR3 nucleotide sequence: TGCGCCAGCAGCTTGGGGGGCCGGGACAGCGCTGAAGCTTTCTTT. V and J are TRBV5-1 and TRBJ1-1; 7 nucleotides align to TRBD1. In germline, CDR1 is SGHRS, CDR2 YFSETQ. The CDR3 is 15 amino acids. The ends lost 0 bases at V and 6 bases at J; junction bases unmatched: 8.

Comment on this clonotype: An end of the junction differs from the germline gene, which may be a read error. This chain joins TRBV20-1 and TRBJ2-3; no reliable D call. Germline CDR1 reads DFQATT; CDR2 reads SNEGSKA (reference sequence). This CDR3 has 17 residues. In DNA form, the CDR3 reads TGCTGTGCTAGAGATTGGGCGGTTCTTGCTAGCACAGATACGCAGTATTTT. This encodes CCARDWAVLASTDTQYF.

This clonotype was seen a few times. J is TRBJ2-1 and V is TRBV20-1; D is undetermined. The germline V gene has CDR1 DFQATT and CDR2 SNEGSKA (reference sequence). Trimming took off 7 bases at V and 0 bases at J, with 10 bases between the two ends. The CDR3 sequence is 13 residues long. The CDR3 loop is CSGTQSSYNEQFF. The CDR3, as DNA: TGCAGTGGAACCCAGAGCTCCTACAATGAGCAGTTCTTC.

The DNA of the CDR3 is TGTGCCAGCAGGGACGTCGGGCCCACAGATACGCAGTATTTT. The encoded protein is CASRDVGPTDTQYF. V and J are TRBV6-2 or TRBV6-3 and TRBJ2-3; D ambiguous. The length of the CDR3 is 14 residues. The V gene lost 6 bases and the J gene lost 2 bases, with 12 bases spanning the gap. Germline V CDR1 and CDR2: MNHEY, SVGEGT.

This CDR3 is CASSLMGQGARTGELFF. DNA for the CDR3: TGTGCCAGCAGCCTGATGGGACAGGGGGCTCGGACCGGGGAGCTGTTTTTT. This chain links TRBV21-1 with TRBJ2-2; TRBD1, the table's D call, was not compared with the DNA. TRBV21-1 is a pseudogene locus. The CDR3 loop spans 17 amino acids.

The chain joins TRBV7-9 to TRBJ1-1; the match to TRBD1 covers 8 bases. The CDR3 is 15 amino acids. With V trimmed by 5 bases and J by 1 base, 6 bases remained unmatched. CDR1 is SEHNR, CDR2 FQNEAQ, per germline (reference sequence). In DNA form, the CDR3 reads TGTGCCAGCAGCCAGCGGACAGGGTCGAACACTGAAGCTTTCTTT. Protein sequence: CASSQRTGSNTEAFF.

The V and J genes are TRBV5-1 and TRBJ2-2, with 7 bases fitting TRBD2. The length of the CDR3 is 15 residues. Trimming at V came to 0 bases and at J to 6 bases, leaving 5 bases not matched to a gene. Per the germline V gene, CDR1 is SGHRS and CDR2 is YFSETQ. The CDR3 region has the DNA TGCGCCAGCAGCTTGGATGGACTAGAGGCCGGGGAGCTGTTTTTT. Translated: CASSLDGLEAGELFF. The full variable domain, its missing parts supplied by reference TRBV5-1 and TRBJ2-2, is KAGVTQTPRYLIKTRGQQVTLSCSPISGHRSVSWYQQTPGQGLQFLFEYFSETQRNKGNFPGRFSGRQFSNSRSEMNVSTLELGDSALYLCASSLDGLEAGELFFGEGSRLTVL.

The J gene is TRBJ2-1, the V gene TRBV5-1; the match to TRBD1 covers 8 bases. The CDR3 covers 15 residues. V was clipped by 3 bases and J by 8 bases; unmatched bases: 10. Germline V gene data show CDR1 as SGHRS and CDR2 as YFSETQ. The CDR3 loop reads CASSWTTGVVYEQFF. The CDR3 DNA follows: TGCGCCAGCAGCTGGACGACAGGGGTGGTCTATGAGCAGTTCTTC.

This chain uses TRBV12-3 or TRBV12-4 with TRBJ2-7; no definite D call. The germline V and J ends were trimmed by 6 bases and 4 bases, with 16 bases remaining between them. The CDR3 is made up of 14 amino acids. CDR3 in DNA: TGTGCCAGCAGCCCGACGTTAGGATCGTACGAGCAGTACTTC. It is translated as CASSPTLGSYEQYF.

The table lists this clonotype with a few counts. This chain joins TRBV6-1 and TRBJ2-2; TRBD1 matches at 9 bases. Germline CDR1 reads MNHNS; CDR2 reads SASEGT. This CDR3 is built from 15 residues. V shed 8 bases and J 4 bases; nucleotides not matched to a gene: 8. The CDR3 DNA sequence: TGTGCCAGCGGCACAGGGACAGGGTCCACCGGGGAGCTGTTTTTT. Translating it yields CASGTGTGSTGELFF.

This chain connects TRBV29-1 to TRBJ2-2; tentatively, D is TRBD1 (6 bases). Trimming cost V 6 bases and J 2 bases, with 16 bases left between them. The germline gives CDR1 SQVTM, CDR2 ANQGSEA. The CDR3 sequence is 15 residues long. The CDR3 region has the DNA TGCAGCGTAGGAAGCGGCAGGGGCAACACCGGGGAGCTGTTTTTT. This codes for CSVGSGRGNTGELFF.

Only a few counts were recorded for this clonotype. The chain employs TRBV7-8 and TRBJ2-2; the match to TRBD2 covers 7 bases. Germline V gives CDR1 SGHVS, CDR2 FQNEAQ. The CDR3 runs 16 residues. V lost 4 bases, J lost 3 bases, and 8 bases stayed unmatched. Written as DNA, the CDR3 is TGTGCCAGCAGCTCCGTAGCGGGTAGGCACACCGGGGAGCTGTTTTTT. This sequence encodes CASSSVAGRHTGELFF.

This rearrangement joins TRBV29-1 to TRBJ1-4; D ambiguous. CDR1 is SQVTM, CDR2 ANQGSEA, per germline. This CDR3 contains 11 residues. V was clipped by 7 bases and J by 4 bases, with 7 bases between them. Written as DNA, the CDR3 is TGCAGCGCCAGATATAATGAAAAACTGTTTTTT. Translating it yields CSARYNEKLFF. The full variable domain, with the rest looked up from reference TRBV29-1 and TRBJ1-4, is SAVISQKPSRDICQRGTSLTIQCQVDSQVTMMFWYRQQPGQSLTLIATANQGSEATYESGFVIDKFPISRPNLTFSTLTVSNMSPEDSSIYLCSARYNEKLFFGSGTQLSVL.

A few counts support this clonotype. The chain combines TRBV6-5 with TRBJ1-1; no reliable D call. Trimming took 5 bases from V and 3 from J, leaving 4 bases between them. CDR1 and CDR2 (germline): MNHEY, SVGAGI. The CDR3 runs 11 residues. This chain's CDR3 is CASSRHTEAFF. The CDR3 region has the DNA TGTGCCAGCAGTCGACACACTGAAGCTTTCTTT.

This clonotype has a handful of counts. V is TRBV12-3 or TRBV12-4 and J is TRBJ1-1; D remains unclear. The CDR3 length is 13 residues. Trimming took 3 bases from V and 4 from J, leaving 9 bases between them. Here the CDR3 DNA reads TGTGCCAGCAGTTTGGTGGTGGCCACTGAAGCTTTCTTT. It translates to CASSLVVATEAFF.

V is TRBV7-6 and J is TRBJ2-7, with 7 bases identical to TRBD1. This CDR3 spans 16 amino acids. Germline-derived CDR1 and CDR2 are SGHVS and FNYEAQ. The junction had 10 bases not matched to a gene; V was cut back by 5 bases and J by 0 bases. Written as DNA, the CDR3 is TGTGCCAGCAGCCACAAGGACAGGCTAAGCTCCTACGAGCAGTACTTC. Encoded protein: CASSHKDRLSSYEQYF. Supplemented by reference TRBV7-6 and TRBJ2-7, the full variable domain reads GAGVSQSPRYKVTKRGQDVALRCDPISGHVSLYWYRQALGQGPEFLTYFNYEAQQDKSGLPNDRFSAERPEGSISTLTIQRTEQRDSAMYRCASSHKDRLSSYEQYFGPGTRLTVT.

This chain connects TRBV9 to TRBJ2-5; 8 bases fit TRBD2. The trim removed 5 bases at V and 3 bases at J, leaving 9 bases unmatched. CDR1 and CDR2 (germline): SGDLS, YYNGEE. This CDR3 is 15 amino acids long. CDR3 DNA: TGTGCCAGCAGACCAACGGGGGGGCCGGAAGAGACCCAGTACTTC. This gives the protein CASRPTGGPEETQYF.

About this clonotype itself: The junction does not match germline at one end; this may be a read error. This chain links TRBV12-3 or TRBV12-4 with TRBJ2-7, with 7 bases identical to TRBD1. This CDR3 comprises 12 residues. CDR3 DNA sequence: TGTGCCAGTTCGGGACAGTACTACGAGCAGCACTTC. Residues: CASSGQYYEQHF.

This clonotype has just a few counts. The chain carries TRBV6-5 and TRBJ2-7; TRBD1 might be the D (5 bases). The V end was cut by 4 bases, the J end by 1 base, with 14 bases between. Germline lookup yields CDR1 MNHEY and CDR2 SVGAGI. The CDR3 length is 15 residues. CDR3 amino acids: CASSSGSGFSYEQYF. DNA for the CDR3: TGTGCCAGCAGTTCCGGCTCAGGGTTTTCCTACGAGCAGTACTTC.

J is TRBJ2-5 and V is TRBV7-2; D may match TRBD1 or TRBD2 (5 bases each). Between the trimmed V and J ends, which lost 0 bases and 3 bases, there was a span of 8 bases. The CDR3 totals 14 residues. Germline V CDR1 and CDR2: SGHTA, FQGNSA. The CDR3 sequence: CASSLALGEETQYF. The CDR3 DNA reads TGTGCCAGCAGCTTAGCGCTGGGGGAAGAGACCCAGTACTTC.

V and J are TRBV20-1 and TRBJ2-2; D tentatively reads TRBD1 or TRBD2 (5 bases each). Trimming shortened V by 0 bases and J by 0 bases, and 8 bases separated the two germline ends. Germline CDR1 DFQATT, CDR2 SNEGSKA (reference sequence). The CDR3 is 15 amino acids. The CDR3 sequence is CSARDGGANTGELFF. CDR3 in DNA: TGCAGTGCTAGAGATGGGGGAGCGAACACCGGGGAGCTGTTTTTT.

As DNA, the CDR3 is TGTGCCAGCAGTTTAGAGGAGGGAGCGAACAATGAGCAGTTCTTC. This codes for CASSLEEGANNEQFF. The J gene is TRBJ2-1, the V gene TRBV12-3 or TRBV12-4; D perhaps matches TRBD2 (6 bases). CDR3 size: 15 residues. Trimming left V 1 base short and J 5 bases short, with 12 bases between.

Only a few counts were recorded for this clonotype. The genes are TRBV7-2 and TRBJ2-7; 11 nucleotides agree with TRBD2. CDR1 and CDR2 (germline): SGHTA, FQGNSA. The junction had 7 bases not matched to a gene; V was cut back by 3 bases and J by 3 bases. This CDR3 comprises 16 residues. CDR3 loop: CASSFSILAGGYEQYF. The CDR3 DNA follows: TGTGCCAGCAGCTTCAGTATTCTAGCGGGAGGCTACGAGCAGTACTTC.